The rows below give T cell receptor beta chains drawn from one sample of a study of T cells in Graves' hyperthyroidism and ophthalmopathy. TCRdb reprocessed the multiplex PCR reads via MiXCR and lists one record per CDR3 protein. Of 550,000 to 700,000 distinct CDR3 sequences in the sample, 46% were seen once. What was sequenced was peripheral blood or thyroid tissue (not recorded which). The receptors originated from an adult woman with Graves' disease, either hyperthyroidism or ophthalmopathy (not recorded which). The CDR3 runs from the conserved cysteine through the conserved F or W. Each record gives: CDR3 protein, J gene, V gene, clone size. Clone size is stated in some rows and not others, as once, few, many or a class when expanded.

CASRGGLAGEQYF,TRBJ2-7,TRBV28,-
CASSLNPTGSYEQYF,TRBJ2-7,TRBV7-3,-
CASSPRRVDGELFF,TRBJ2-2,TRBV19,many
CASSGQDYQPQHF,TRBJ1-5,TRBV6-1,many
CASSLHGGGTYEQYF,TRBJ2-7,TRBV5-1,many
CASSPGQANSPLHF,TRBJ1-6,TRBV9,-
CASSLAGQGARGNTIYF,TRBJ1-3,TRBV7-6,-
CASRGGYRDNSPLHF,TRBJ1-6,TRBV2,-
CASSEGEFGYEQYF,TRBJ2-7,TRBV7-2,many
CASSLVGTAREDTF,TRBJ1-2,TRBV7-2,many
CASSARGLAPHEQYF,TRBJ2-7,TRBV7-9,-
CASSVHPNYGYTF,TRBJ1-2,TRBV7-3,many
CASSVGTGRATEAFF,TRBJ1-1,TRBV5-1,-
CASSPGAHLDQPQHF,TRBJ1-5,TRBV11-2,-
CASGADLQGTLFPTEAFF,TRBJ1-1,TRBV12-5,-
CATSREIADSGAVEQYF,TRBJ2-7,TRBV15,-
CASGRSPGTSGLADTQYF,TRBJ2-3,TRBV12-5,-
CASSTYPAGVGEQYF,TRBJ2-7,TRBV5-1,-
CASSIRGRTNQPQHF,TRBJ1-5,TRBV19,many